This T cell receptor (beta chain) was recorded in a study of tumor and adjacent non-tumor tissue in lung cancer (dated by TCRdb to the late 2010s). Notes on the research overall: Patients with adenocarcinoma (about twelve), squamous cell carcinoma (2) and small cell lung cancer (1) were included in the cohort. The 15 or so patients were aged about 30 to 80 years, included ten or so men and 5 women, and had TNM stage I to III disease. Sequencing produced 130 million or so productive TCRbeta reads in total, an average of about 4 million reads per sample. The study compared bulk TCRbeta repertoires from lung tumor tissue and matched distant non-tumor lung tissue of some 16 lung cancer patients. For each patient, one tumor sample and one normal lung sample were taken, giving under 35 paired specimens that underwent TCRbeta CDR3 sequencing.

Taken from the germline V gene, the CDR1 and CDR2 loops are MNHEY and SVGAGI. Trimming removed 5 bases from V and 10 bases from J; the gene matches leave 14 bases unexplained. CDR3 length: 14 amino acids, cysteine to phenylalanine. Only the CDR3 region is kept as DNA, spanning 42 bases read in frame from base 1. Library generation was performed with multiplex PCR. The reads were generated on an Illumina HiSeq 2500. Following protocols modified from ARM-PCR, the researchers constructed TCRbeta libraries through three rounds of nested PCR with primers (Table S4). PCR products of 200-500 bp were gel-excised and purified with the QIAquick gel extraction kit before sequencing. For the original study's pipeline: Reads were cleaned using Trimmomatic, were merged into complete CDR3 sequences using FLASH, and were assigned to V(D)J germline segments using MiTCR. Clonal diversity was computed as the inverse Simpson's index with VDJtools. A read counted as productive if the sequence was in-frame and lacked a premature stop codon. TCRdb reworked the public reads: Q25 trimming with fastp, MiXCR clone assembly, productive beta chains retained. For every CDR3 protein sequence, its rows merge into one entry that carries the most common genes and DNA. The V and J calls, along with clone size, are taken from TCRdb and not from the paper's own processing. The sample table contains about 200,000 distinct CDR3 sequences; only one count was recorded for less than 80% of them. The ten largest clones add up to under 30% of the sample.

The full study reports these points: Neither the sequencing platform nor unique molecular identifiers are mentioned in the methods. TCR diversity (inverse Simpson) was significantly higher in tumor than in normal lung tissue (around 450 vs 160, P = 0.0075, Mann-Whitney U test). Significantly higher TCR diversity was found in younger patients, and higher tumor TCR diversity was associated with shorter overall and disease-free survival. Peripheral blood was not sequenced, so blood TCRbeta repertoires were not examined in the lung cancer patients of the study. With only about 16 patients in the cohort, the authors noted that larger samples and more detailed clinical data are needed. The top 100 clones made up a significantly larger cumulative share of the repertoire in normal lung than in tumor tissue.

RNA was extracted from bulk unsorted tissue and checked for quality with a NanoDrop ND-1000 and an Agilent 2100. Newly diagnosed lung cancer patients without prior chemotherapy who had been admitted for thoracic surgery in China between August and November 2014 were enrolled as donors. Patients with previous radiotherapy or chemotherapy, or with another concurrent cancer, were excluded from the study. Pieces of surgical tissue measuring 1-2 cm3 were kept in RNAlater solution and held at -80 degrees C until needed. With regard to this clonotype: This receptor's antigen is unknown. Nothing much larger sits one base from this clone, and base qualities are not available.

This receptor was identified in a man between 60 and 70 years old with non-small cell lung cancer. The chain is assembled from TRBV6-5 and TRBJ2-7; 7 of the junction bases match TRBD1. Specimen: lung tumor tissue. The DNA is TGTGCCAGCAGTCCCGACACAGGGGTCCGCGAACAGTACTTC. Its amino acids are CASSPDTGVREQYF.